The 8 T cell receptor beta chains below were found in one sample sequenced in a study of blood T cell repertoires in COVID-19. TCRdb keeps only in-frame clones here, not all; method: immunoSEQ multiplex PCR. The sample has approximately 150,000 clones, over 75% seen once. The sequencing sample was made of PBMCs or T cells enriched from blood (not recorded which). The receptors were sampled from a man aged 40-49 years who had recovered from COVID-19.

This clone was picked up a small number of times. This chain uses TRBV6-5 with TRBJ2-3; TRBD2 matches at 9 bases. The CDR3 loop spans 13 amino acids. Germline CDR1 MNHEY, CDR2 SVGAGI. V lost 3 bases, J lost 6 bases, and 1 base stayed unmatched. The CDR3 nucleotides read TGTGCCAGCAGTTATGCGGGGGGGGATACGCAGTATTTT. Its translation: CASSYAGGDTQYF.

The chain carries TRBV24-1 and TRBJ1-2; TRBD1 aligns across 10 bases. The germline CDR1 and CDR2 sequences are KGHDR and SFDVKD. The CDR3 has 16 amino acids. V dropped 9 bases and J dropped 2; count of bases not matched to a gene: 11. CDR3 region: CATEGRDRGGNYGYTF. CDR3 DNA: TGTGCCACCGAGGGCCGGGACAGGGGCGGAAACTATGGCTACACCTTC.

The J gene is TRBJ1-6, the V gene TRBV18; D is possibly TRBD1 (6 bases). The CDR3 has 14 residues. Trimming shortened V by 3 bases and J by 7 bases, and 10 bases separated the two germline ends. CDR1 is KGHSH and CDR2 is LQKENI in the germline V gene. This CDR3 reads CASSPSGVNSPLHF. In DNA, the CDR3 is TGTGCCAGCTCACCTTCAGGGGTCAATTCACCCCTCCACTTT.

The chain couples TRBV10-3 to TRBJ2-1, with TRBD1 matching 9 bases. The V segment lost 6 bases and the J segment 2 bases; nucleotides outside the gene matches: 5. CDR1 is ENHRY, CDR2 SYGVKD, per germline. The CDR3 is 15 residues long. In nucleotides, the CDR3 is TGTGCCATCAGGCGGAACAGGGGGCCCTACAATGAGCAGTTCTTC. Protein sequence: CAIRRNRGPYNEQFF.

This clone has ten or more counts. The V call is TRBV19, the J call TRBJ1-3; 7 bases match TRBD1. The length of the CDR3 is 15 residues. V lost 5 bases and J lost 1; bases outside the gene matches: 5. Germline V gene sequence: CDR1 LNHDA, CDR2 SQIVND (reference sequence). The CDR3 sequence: CASSWQGDSGNTIYF. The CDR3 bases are TGTGCCAGTAGTTGGCAGGGGGATTCTGGAAACACCATATATTTT.

The CDR3 loop reads CAISESTGGGFNEQFF. CDR3 sequence (DNA): TGTGCCATCAGTGAGTCGACCGGGGGGGGTTTCAATGAGCAGTTCTTC. The chain joins TRBV10-3 to TRBJ2-1, with 8 bases lining up with TRBD2. V lost 0 bases, J lost 6 bases, and 7 bases stayed unmatched. Germline V lookup: CDR1 ENHRY, CDR2 SYGVKD. The CDR3 spans 16 residues.

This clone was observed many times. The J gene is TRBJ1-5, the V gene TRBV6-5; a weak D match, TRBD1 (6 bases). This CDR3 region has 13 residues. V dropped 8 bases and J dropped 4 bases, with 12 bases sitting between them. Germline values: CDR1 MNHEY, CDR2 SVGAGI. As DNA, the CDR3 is TGTGCCAGCCTAGACACAGGGAATCAGCCCCAGCATTTT. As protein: CASLDTGNQPQHF.

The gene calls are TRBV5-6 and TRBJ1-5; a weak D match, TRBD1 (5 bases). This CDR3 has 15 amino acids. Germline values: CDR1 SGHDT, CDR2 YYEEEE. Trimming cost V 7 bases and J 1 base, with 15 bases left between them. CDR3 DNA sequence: TGTGCCAGCCTCAACCGCAGGGTAAGCAATCAGCCCCAGCATTTT. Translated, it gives CASLNRRVSNQPQHF.